This passage covers 13 T cell receptor beta chains from one sample sequenced in a study of T cell changes during pregnancy in multiple sclerosis. Only in-frame clones appear in the TCRdb table, and some are missing; sequencing was by immunoSEQ multiplex PCR. This sample yields some 99,000 clones, of which approximately 94% are seen a single time; almost 1% belongs to the top ten. The sample was peripheral blood, taken after pregnancy. These receptors all stem from a female donor with multiple sclerosis, enrolled in a pregnancy study.

The V gene is TRBV5-1, the J gene TRBJ2-7; TRBD2 matches 7 bases. J lost 0 bases, V lost 4 bases, and 10 bases had no gene match. The germline gives CDR1 SGHRS, CDR2 YFSETQ. The CDR3 extends over 16 amino acids. The DNA for the CDR3 is TGCGCCAGCAGCAGACCTAGCGGCGAGGGCTCCTACGAGCAGTACTTC. Amino acid sequence: CASSRPSGEGSYEQYF.

The gene calls are TRBV6-1 and TRBJ2-3, with 10 bases fitting TRBD2. Germline V gives CDR1 MNHNS, CDR2 SASEGT. The CDR3 loop spans 15 amino acids. J lost 1 base, V lost 5 bases, and 3 bases had no gene match. CDR3 sequence: CASSTGLAGTDTQYF. CDR3 coding DNA: TGTGCCAGCAGTACCGGACTAGCGGGCACAGATACGCAGTATTTT.

The genes are TRBV30 and TRBJ2-3; TRBD2 might be the D (5 bases). The CDR3 is made up of 11 amino acids. Germline V gives CDR1 GTSNPN, CDR2 SVGIG (reference sequence). V was shortened by 4 bases and J by 6 bases, with 8 bases between the two germline ends. In DNA form, the CDR3 reads TGTGCCTGGACGGGGTTGGATACGCAGTATTTT. This gives the protein CAWTGLDTQYF.

The V call is TRBV28, the J call TRBJ2-3; maybe TRBD2 (6 bases). V lost 8 bases and J lost 2, with 11 bases in between. This CDR3 contains 13 residues. CDR1 and CDR2 from the germline V gene are MDHEN and SYDVKM. As DNA, the CDR3 is TGTGCCAGCGAACCGGGACTCACAGATACGCAGTATTTT. Its translation: CASEPGLTDTQYF.

CDR3 loop: CASSLGGQGNYGYTF. Here the CDR3 DNA reads TGCGCCAGCAGCTTGGGGGGACAGGGAAACTATGGCTACACCTTC. The rearrangement joins TRBV5-1 to TRBJ1-2; 9 bases align to TRBD1. The CDR3 length is 15 residues. V gave up 0 bases and J gave up 2 bases; unmatched junction bases: 2. Germline CDR1 SGHRS, CDR2 YFSETQ.

J is TRBJ1-1 and V is TRBV29-1; D is ambiguous. The CDR3 runs 11 residues. Germline CDR1 is SQVTM and CDR2 is ANQGSEA. The ends were cut back, 7 bases at V and 1 base at J, with 7 bases in the middle. CDR3 sequence reads: CSARGNTEAFF. In DNA, the CDR3 is TGCAGCGCACGGGGGAACACTGAAGCTTTCTTT.

This clone was detected once. This chain joins TRBV7-8 and TRBJ2-1; tentative D call: TRBD1 (5 bases). The CDR3 length is 14 residues. Trimming removed 3 bases from V and 4 bases from J, with 10 bases in between. Looked up from germline, CDR1 is SGHVS and CDR2 is FQNEAQ. As DNA, the CDR3 is TGTGCCAGCAGCTTGCAGGGCTCTTACAATGAGCAGTTCTTC. It translates to CASSLQGSYNEQFF.

This sequence joins TRBV19 and TRBJ2-3; 10 bases are a match to TRBD1. This CDR3 spans 15 amino acids. From germline, CDR1 is LNHDA and CDR2 SQIVND (reference sequence). The trim removed 5 bases at V and 4 bases at J, leaving 6 bases unmatched. CDR3 residues: CASSAGTGAPDTQYF. CDR3 coding DNA: TGTGCCAGTAGTGCCGGGACAGGGGCGCCAGATACGCAGTATTTT. The whole variable domain, filled in from reference TRBV19 and TRBJ2-3, reads DGGITQSPKYLFRKEGQNVTLSCEQNLNHDAMYWYRQDPGQGLRLIYYSQIVNDFQKGDIAEGYSVSREKKESFPLTVTSAQKNPTAFYLCASSAGTGAPDTQYFGPGTRLTVL.

V usage is TRBV15 and J usage is TRBJ1-5; 7 nucleotides agree with TRBD1. Germline V gene sequence: CDR1 LNHNV, CDR2 YYDKDF (reference sequence). The CDR3 loop spans 16 amino acids. The V and J ends lost 3 bases and 2 bases, in that order; junction bases with no gene match: 7. CDR3 sequence (DNA): TGTGCCACCAGCAGTGAACAGGGGCGACGCAATCAGCCCCAGCATTTT. It yields the protein CATSSEQGRRNQPQHF.

The chain combines TRBV19 with TRBJ2-7; no clear D. This CDR3 has 14 amino acids. The germline V gene has CDR1 LNHDA and CDR2 SQIVND (reference sequence). The V end was cut by 7 bases, the J end by 0 bases, with 13 bases between. CDR3 in DNA: TGTGCCAGTAAATACGAGTTTTCCTCCTACGAGCAGTACTTC. This encodes CASKYEFSSYEQYF.

The rearrangement uses TRBV9 and TRBJ2-1; 12 nucleotides agree with TRBD2. This CDR3 region has 16 residues. Germline V gene data show CDR1 as SGDLS and CDR2 as YYNGEE. Trimming removed 3 bases from V and 6 bases from J; junction bases left unmatched: 7. The CDR3 nucleotides are TGTGCCAGCAGCGCGGGCCTAGCGGGAGGGTCCAATGAGCAGTTCTTC. Its translation: CASSAGLAGGSNEQFF.

The genes are TRBV5-1 and TRBJ2-7; 9 nucleotides agree with TRBD2. With 3 bases clipped from V and 0 bases from J, the junction kept 10 bases outside the gene matches. The CDR3 spans 17 residues. The germline V gene has CDR1 SGHRS and CDR2 YFSETQ. The CDR3 here is CASSSGGGRGNSYEQYF. The CDR3 DNA reads as TGCGCCAGCAGCTCCGGGGGCGGGAGGGGGAACTCCTACGAGCAGTACTTC.

The V and J genes are TRBV6-5 and TRBJ2-3; D gene ambiguous. The CDR3 is 13 residues long. CDR1 and CDR2 (germline): MNHEY, SVGAGI. CDR3 bases: TGTGCTATTAAGGCGGTTAGCACAGATACGCAGTATTTT. This codes for CAIKAVSTDTQYF.